The 30 T cell receptor beta chains reported below all come from one sample, sequenced in a study of spatial heterogeneity in lung cancer. As for time point: sample taken at primary tumor resection. Unsorted samples of tumor, nontumor lung or frozen PBMC had their whole RNA sequenced. TCRdb passed the 5' RACE reads through MiXCR, listing each CDR3 protein once. The data show tens of thousands of distinct CDR3 sequences, approximately 12% seen once. Sequencing was performed on PBMCs, taken at surgery. These receptors all stem from a male donor with early-stage non-small cell lung cancer.

CDR3 coding DNA: TGTGCCAGCAGTGTCGAGTTAGGGCCAGGGACTGAAGCTTTCTTT. It encodes CASSVELGPGTEAFF. The rearrangement uses TRBV6-4 and TRBJ1-1; D perhaps matches TRBD1 (5 bases). This CDR3 comprises 15 residues. CDR1 and CDR2 (germline): MRHNA, SNTAGT. Trimming cost V 4 bases and J 5 bases, with 17 bases left between them.

This clonotype was recorded a few times. The rearrangement links TRBV3-1 to TRBJ1-1; D uncertain. The V end was cut by 1 base, the J end by 3 bases, with 15 bases between. CDR1 LGHDT and CDR2 YNNKEL come from the germline V gene (reference sequence). The CDR3 is made up of 16 amino acids. The CDR3 is CASSQGAATPHTEAFF. In DNA form, the CDR3 reads TGTGCCAGCAGCCAAGGGGCGGCGACACCTCACACTGAAGCTTTCTTT.

The gene calls are TRBV29-1 and TRBJ2-5, with D perhaps TRBD2 (6 bases). Germline CDR1 is SQVTM and CDR2 is ANQGSEA. The CDR3 totals 14 residues. Trimming removed 6 bases at V and 5 bases at J, with 19 bases between. DNA of the CDR3: TGCAGCGTGAAGGGTCCGGGAGAACGGGAGACCCAGTACTTC. Translating it yields CSVKGPGERETQYF.

This clonotype is labeled as medium-sized (0.01 to 0.1%). V gene TRBV20-1 combines with J gene TRBJ2-7; no clear D gene. The CDR3 is 11 residues long. Between the trimmed V and J ends, which lost 5 bases and 3 bases, there was a span of 8 bases. Germline V gives CDR1 DFQATT, CDR2 SNEGSKA (reference sequence). The CDR3 spells CSALFSYEQYF. The CDR3 DNA sequence: TGCAGTGCTCTTTTCAGCTACGAGCAGTACTTC.

This clonotype was seen a handful of times. V is TRBV21-1 and J is TRBJ2-7; the table's TRBD1 call for D was not verified on the DNA. TRBV21-1 is described as a pseudogene. This CDR3 region has 13 residues. The CDR3 DNA reads as TGTGCCAGCAGCCCTTTCGGGACAGAGGAGCAGTACTTC. Amino acids: CASSPFGTEEQYF.

There are a few counts of this clonotype. V and J are TRBV2 and TRBJ2-3; TRBD2 agrees at 14 bases. CDR3 length equals 19 residues. Losses at the gene ends were 3 bases for V and 0 bases for J; bases not matched to a gene: 8. CDR1 is SNHLY, CDR2 FYNNEI, per germline. CDR3 sequence: CASSEPGLAGGTSTDTQYF. The CDR3 region has the DNA TGTGCCAGCAGTGAGCCTGGACTAGCGGGGGGAACTAGCACAGATACGCAGTATTTT.

The chain employs TRBV30 and TRBJ1-1; 7 nucleotides line up with TRBD1. The CDR3 is 13 residues long. V gave up 5 bases and J gave up 5 bases; unmatched junction bases: 8. The germline gives CDR1 GTSNPN, CDR2 SVGIG (reference sequence). CDR3 protein: CAWDRAEGTEAFF. The DNA for the CDR3 is TGTGCCTGGGACAGGGCAGAAGGGACTGAAGCTTTCTTT.

The chain couples TRBV5-5 to TRBJ2-2; possibly TRBD1 for D (5 bases). Germline CDR1 and CDR2: SGHKS and YYEKEE (reference sequence). CDR3 length: 16 amino acids. Trimming took off 3 bases at V and 6 bases at J, with 18 bases between the two ends. The CDR3 sequence is CASSSSPTVMAGELFF. The CDR3, as DNA: TGTGCCAGCAGCTCCTCCCCGACAGTGATGGCCGGGGAGCTGTTTTTT.

This clonotype came up a few times. V is TRBV2 and J is TRBJ2-7; D unresolved. Germline V gene data show CDR1 as SNHLY and CDR2 as FYNNEI. CDR3 length equals 13 residues. V gave up 6 bases and J gave up 7 bases, with 16 bases separating them. For the CDR3, the DNA is TGTGCCAGCAGCACCCCTCTCGAACGAGAGCAGTACTTC. As protein: CASSTPLEREQYF.

This clonotype was recorded a few times. DNA of the CDR3: TGCAGCGTTGTTGGACAGGTAGATGAAGCTTTCTTT. Amino acid sequence: CSVVGQVDEAFF. The chain combines TRBV29-1 with TRBJ1-1; 7 bases fit TRBD1. Germline values: CDR1 SQVTM, CDR2 ANQGSEA. The CDR3 spans 12 residues. The V and J ends lost 4 bases and 7 bases, in that order; junction bases with no gene match: 6.

This clonotype appeared many times. The gene calls are TRBV20-1 and TRBJ2-5; 11 bases agree with TRBD2. Losses at the gene ends were 3 bases for V and 3 bases for J; bases not matched to a gene: 0. This CDR3 contains 13 residues. In germline, CDR1 is DFQATT, CDR2 SNEGSKA (reference sequence). CDR3 sequence reads: CSARTSGEETQYF. In DNA, the CDR3 is TGCAGTGCTAGGACTAGCGGGGAAGAGACCCAGTACTTC.

This clonotype showed up many times. The chain links TRBV2 to TRBJ1-5; D is undetermined. Germline V gene lookup returns CDR1 SNHLY and CDR2 FYNNEI. This CDR3 comprises 15 residues. V lost 9 bases to trimming and J lost 1 base, with 16 bases between them. The CDR3 nucleotides read TGTGCCAGTCGGGCGGGAGGGTCGAGCAATCAGCCCCAGCATTTT. Its translation: CASRAGGSSNQPQHF. Supplemented by reference TRBV2 and TRBJ1-5, the full variable domain reads EPEVTQTPSHQVTQMGQEVILRCVPISNHLYFYWYRQILGQKVEFLVSFYNNEISEKSEIFDDQFSVERPDGSNFTLKIRSTKLEDSAMYFCASRAGGSSNQPQHFGDGTRLSIL.

The table lists this clonotype with a few counts. The V call is TRBV24-1, the J call TRBJ2-1, with 16 nucleotides matching TRBD2. Germline CDR1 reads KGHDR; CDR2 reads SFDVKD. The CDR3 sequence is 15 residues long. J lost 8 bases, V lost 5 bases, and 2 bases had no gene match. CDR3 nucleotides: TGTGCCACCAGTGCGGGACTAGCGGGAGGGGATGAGCAGTTCTTC. Translating gives CATSAGLAGGDEQFF.

This clonotype was counted at least ten times. The chain has TRBV29-1 and TRBJ1-1; D is unresolved. The germline CDR1 and CDR2 sequences are SQVTM and ANQGSEA. The ends were cut back, 4 bases at V and 1 base at J, with 4 bases in the middle. This CDR3 is built from 11 residues. The chain's CDR3 is CSVAPNTEAFF. The CDR3 bases are TGCAGCGTTGCACCGAACACTGAAGCTTTCTTT.

The chain has TRBV19 and TRBJ1-2, with D perhaps matching TRBD1 (5 bases). Germline V gene sequence: CDR1 LNHDA, CDR2 SQIVND (reference sequence). The CDR3 has 12 amino acids. V lost 7 bases to trimming and J lost 2 bases, with 8 bases between them. The CDR3 DNA reads as TGTGCCAGTATCGGGGCGAACTATGGCTACACCTTC. Translating gives CASIGANYGYTF.

This clonotype was recorded many times. This chain joins TRBV18 and TRBJ1-2; 8 nucleotides align to TRBD1. The CDR3 totals 12 residues. Looked up from germline, CDR1 is KGHSH and CDR2 is LQKENI. Germline trimming cut 6 bases from V and 8 bases from J; bases unmatched to any gene: 5. CDR3 region: CASSPDREGYTF. The DNA of the CDR3 is TGTGCCAGCTCCCCGGACAGGGAAGGCTACACCTTC.

This clonotype was found a few times. This rearrangement joins TRBV2 to TRBJ1-5; D ambiguous. V gave up 6 bases and J gave up 6 bases, with 9 bases separating them. From germline, CDR1 is SNHLY and CDR2 FYNNEI. There are 12 residues in the CDR3. CDR3 amino acids: CASRSERQPQHF. CDR3 bases: TGTGCCAGCAGGTCAGAGCGTCAGCCCCAGCATTTT.

This chain connects TRBV12-3 or TRBV12-4 to TRBJ2-5; no definite D call. Between the trimmed V and J ends, which lost 3 bases and 1 base, there was a span of 9 bases. There are 14 residues in the CDR3. The CDR3 DNA reads TGTGCCAGCAGTTTGGGCAGGTCCCAAGAGACCCAGTACTTC. Residues: CASSLGRSQETQYF.

V gene TRBV20-1 combines with J gene TRBJ2-3; TRBD2 is a possible D gene (6 bases). CDR1 and CDR2 from the germline V gene are DFQATT and SNEGSKA (reference sequence). Between the trimmed V and J ends, which lost 3 bases and 1 base, there was a span of 11 bases. The CDR3 consists of 14 residues. The DNA for the CDR3 is TGCAGTGCTAGGCGGGGCGGGGGCACAGATACGCAGTATTTT. It translates to CSARRGGGTDTQYF.

This clonotype was detected a few times. This chain uses TRBV14 with TRBJ1-1; a weak D match, TRBD1 (5 bases). This CDR3 contains 13 residues. Germline loops: CDR1 SGHDN, CDR2 FVKESK. Deletions cut 2 bases from V and 5 bases from J, with 9 bases between. The CDR3 DNA is TGTGCCAGCAGCCAACAGGGTTCTACTGAAGCTTTCTTT. It is translated as CASSQQGSTEAFF.

The sample holds a few counts of this clonotype. The chain joins TRBV7-8 to TRBJ1-2, with 8 positions matching TRBD1. This CDR3 is 13 amino acids long. The germline V gene has CDR1 SGHVS and CDR2 FQNEAQ. V shed 5 bases, J shed 3 bases, and the junction held 2 bases outside the gene matches. CDR3 nucleotides: TGTGCCAGCAGCCCGGACAGGGACTATGGCTACACCTTC. Translated: CASSPDRDYGYTF. Filled out from reference TRBV7-8 and TRBJ1-2, the complete variable domain reads GAGVSQSPRYKVAKRGQDVALRCDPISGHVSLFWYQQALGQGPEFLTYFQNEAQLDKSGLPSDRFFAERPEGSVSTLKIQRTQQEDSAVYLCASSPDRDYGYTFGSGTRLTVV.

V is TRBV7-6 and J is TRBJ2-1; tentatively, D is TRBD1 (8 bases). Per germline, CDR1 SGHVS and CDR2 FNYEAQ. The CDR3 extends over 16 amino acids. V was cut by 1 base and J by 9 bases, with 19 bases left in between. The CDR3 region has the DNA TGTGCCAGCAGCTTAGAACAGGGGGGGGTTAAACGTGAGCAGTTCTTC. Protein sequence: CASSLEQGGVKREQFF.

V and J are TRBV6-5 and TRBJ1-1; 7 positions agree with TRBD1. CDR1 MNHEY and CDR2 SVGAGI come from the germline V gene. V was clipped by 6 bases and J by 1 base; unmatched bases: 8. There are 15 residues in the CDR3. The CDR3 loop is CASRTRQGRNTEAFF. In nucleotides, the CDR3 is TGTGCCAGCAGGACAAGACAGGGACGGAACACTGAAGCTTTCTTT.

This sequence joins TRBV9 and TRBJ2-5, with 10 positions matching TRBD1. This CDR3 spans 15 amino acids. The V segment lost 3 bases and the J segment 4 bases; nucleotides outside the gene matches: 6. The germline V gene has CDR1 SGDLS and CDR2 YYNGEE. The CDR3 sequence: CASSAGGQGTETQYF. The DNA of the CDR3 is TGTGCCAGCAGCGCAGGGGGACAGGGGACAGAGACCCAGTACTTC.

The sample holds a few counts of this clonotype. This chain joins TRBV7-2 and TRBJ2-7, with D possibly being TRBD1 (6 bases). V was cut by 6 bases and J by 3 bases, with 15 bases left in between. CDR1 and CDR2 from the germline V gene are SGHTA and FQGNSA. The CDR3 has 14 amino acids. CDR3 DNA sequence: TGTGCCAGCAGTTCAGGACAGACGTTCTACGAGCAGTACTTC. Its translation: CASSSGQTFYEQYF.

The chain carries TRBV3-1 and TRBJ1-1, with 8 bases fitting TRBD1. The CDR3 loop spans 15 amino acids. The germline gives CDR1 LGHDT, CDR2 YNNKEL (reference sequence). The junction had 6 bases not matched to a gene; V was cut back by 4 bases and J by 2 bases. The CDR3 is CASSRPQGGNTEAFF. DNA of the CDR3: TGTGCCAGCAGCCGACCACAGGGGGGAAACACTGAAGCTTTCTTT.

The chain is built from TRBV30 and TRBJ2-1; 10 bases line up with TRBD1. CDR3 length: 15 amino acids. CDR1 and CDR2 from the germline V gene are GTSNPN and SVGIG (reference sequence). V was pared by 0 bases and J by 10 bases, with 9 bases of the junction left unmatched. CDR3 bases: TGTGCCTGGAGTGTTAGAGGGACAGGGGTTCGAGAGCAGTTCTTC. It specifies CAWSVRGTGVREQFF. Complete variable domain (other parts from reference TRBV30 and TRBJ2-1): SQTIHQWPATLVQPVGSPLSLECTVEGTSNPNLYWYRQAAGRGLQLLFYSVGIGQISSEVPQNLSASRPQDRQFILSSKKLLLSDSGFYLCAWSVRGTGVREQFFGPGTRLTVL.

V is TRBV24-1 and J is TRBJ2-2; TRBD2 is a possible D gene (6 bases). This CDR3 is 16 amino acids long. Germline V gene lookup returns CDR1 KGHDR and CDR2 SFDVKD. Trimming took 0 bases from V and 2 from J, leaving 9 bases between them. The CDR3 reads CATSDLRGDNTGELFF. CDR3 nucleotides: TGTGCCACCAGTGATTTGCGCGGGGACAACACCGGGGAGCTGTTTTTT.

There are a few counts of this clonotype. The genes are TRBV11-2 and TRBJ2-6; TRBD2 aligns across 9 bases. The CDR3 length is 18 residues. Trimming removed 1 base from V and 0 bases from J; junction bases left unmatched: 4. From germline, CDR1 is SGHAT and CDR2 FQNNGV. The CDR3 reads CASSLVVSGGSGANVLTF. CDR3 in DNA: TGTGCCAGCAGCTTAGTTGTTAGCGGGGGCTCTGGGGCCAACGTCCTGACTTTC.

The J gene is TRBJ1-2, the V gene TRBV6-6, with D possibly matching TRBD1 (6 bases). The CDR3 sequence is 12 residues long. Trimming removed 11 bases at V and 1 base at J, with 11 bases between. CDR1 and CDR2 from the germline V gene are MNHNY and SVGAGI (reference sequence). The CDR3 region is CAGGGNNYGYTF. CDR3 bases: TGTGCCGGCGGGGGCAATAACTATGGCTACACCTTC.